In this sample, the clone carrying this TCR beta chain turned up a few times. This same CDR3 is encoded by further DNA sequences in the sample. This record comes from a study of high-grade serous ovarian cancer treatment subgroups. Sequencing used immunoSEQ multiplex PCR; TCRdb keeps in-frame clones, though not all of them. Found here are 30,000 to 40,000 clones, over 60% of them singletons; the top ten hold 3.1%. Tumor tissue was taken before any definitive surgery or chemotherapy was given. Input material: tumor tissue. This clonotype originated in a human donor with high-grade serous ovarian cancer.

CDR3 coding DNA: TGTGCCAGCGGGGAATACGAGCAGTACTTC. This codes for CASGEYEQYF. The chain combines TRBV2 with TRBJ2-7; D not certain. CDR3 size: 10 residues. The germline V and J ends were trimmed by 8 bases and 4 bases, with 6 bases remaining between them. Germline CDR1 SNHLY, CDR2 FYNNEI.